This passage covers 9 T cell receptor beta chains from one sample sequenced in a study of beta chain features in type 1 diabetes. The authors reverse transcribed all of the isolated RNA, so sequencing captured expressed TCRB transcripts. The data were produced by immunoSEQ multiplex PCR, yet TCRdb's version contains in-frame clones alone and is incomplete. Here the sample spans hundreds of thousands of clones, 13% to 15% being singletons. The specimen sequenced was central memory CD4+ T cells from blood. The receptors were gathered from a young man in good health.

J is TRBJ2-7 and V is TRBV7-2; no clear D gene. V was pared by 4 bases and J by 3 bases, with 4 bases between. The V gene's germline CDR1 is SGHTA and CDR2 FQGNSA. The CDR3 extends over 11 amino acids. The CDR3 region is CASSSHYEQYF. In DNA form, the CDR3 reads TGTGCCAGCAGCTCTCACTACGAGCAGTACTTC.

V and J are TRBV19 and TRBJ1-1; D call uncertain. Per the germline V gene, CDR1 is LNHDA and CDR2 is SQIVND (reference sequence). This CDR3 is 16 amino acids long. V lost 4 bases, J lost 2 bases, and 17 bases lay in between. In DNA form, the CDR3 reads TGTGCCAGTAGTAAGGGAACGACTCGATTAAACACTGAAGCTTTCTTT. Amino acids: CASSKGTTRLNTEAFF.

The CDR3 is CAPSAGFGYTF. CDR3 sequence (DNA): TGTGCCCCATCGGCAGGGTTCGGCTACACCTTC. This chain links TRBV6-5 with TRBJ1-2, with D perhaps TRBD1 (5 bases). The germline V gene has CDR1 MNHEY and CDR2 SVGAGI. The CDR3 has 11 residues. The V and J ends lost 11 bases and 8 bases respectively, with 15 bases between them.

V gene TRBV5-1 combines with J gene TRBJ1-1, with a tentative D call TRBD1 (6 bases). Trimming removed 2 bases from V and 2 bases from J, with 16 bases in between. The V gene's germline CDR1 is SGHRS and CDR2 YFSETQ. The CDR3 extends over 16 amino acids. CDR3 nucleotides: TGCGCCAGCAGCTTAAATTCCGGGACAATAAACACTGAAGCTTTCTTT. Translation: CASSLNSGTINTEAFF. Variable domain in full (rest from reference TRBV5-1 and TRBJ1-1): KAGVTQTPRYLIKTRGQQVTLSCSPISGHRSVSWYQQTPGQGLQFLFEYFSETQRNKGNFPGRFSGRQFSNSRSEMNVSTLELGDSALYLCASSLNSGTINTEAFFGQGTRLTVV.

For this clone: A far larger clone is off by one base, so a read error is likely. This same CDR3 is encoded by further DNA sequences in the sample. The chain carries TRBV5-5 and TRBJ2-7, with TRBD1 as a possible D gene (5 bases). Germline CDR1 reads SGHKS; CDR2 reads YYEKEE (reference sequence). The CDR3 is 16 residues long. The DNA for the CDR3 is TGCGCCAGCAGCTTGGGGCAACTGAGGTGGTACGACGAGCAGTACTTC. This encodes CASSLGQLRWYDEQYF.

This clone was counted a few times. This chain connects TRBV6-1 to TRBJ2-7; no definite D call. The CDR3 covers 12 residues. V was trimmed by 6 bases and J by 3 bases, leaving 9 bases between them. Per the germline V gene, CDR1 is MNHNS and CDR2 is SASEGT. The CDR3 sequence is CASRVGNYEQYF. The CDR3 DNA reads as TGTGCCAGCAGGGTGGGCAACTACGAGCAGTACTTC.

The chain uses TRBV10-3 and TRBJ2-3; TRBD1 matches at 7 bases. Trimming at V came to 3 bases and at J to 4 bases, leaving 4 bases not matched to a gene. In germline, CDR1 is ENHRY, CDR2 SYGVKD. This CDR3 spans 14 amino acids. The CDR3 sequence is CAISDLQGADTQYF. The CDR3 DNA follows: TGTGCCATCAGTGATCTTCAGGGGGCAGATACGCAGTATTTT.

The CDR3 DNA sequence: TGTGCCAGCTCAACCGACAGGGTTGGCTACACCTTC. Protein: CASSTDRVGYTF. The V call is TRBV18, the J call TRBJ1-2; TRBD1 aligns across 7 bases. J was trimmed by 7 bases and V by 5 bases; bases with no gene match: 4. Germline V gives CDR1 KGHSH, CDR2 LQKENI. The CDR3 covers 12 residues.

With regard to this clone: Other DNA sequences in the same sample also yield this CDR3. The chain couples TRBV9 to TRBJ2-1; D may be TRBD1 (5 bases). V was clipped by 0 bases and J by 10 bases, with 11 bases between them. The germline CDR1 and CDR2 sequences are SGDLS and YYNGEE. The CDR3 has 13 amino acids. CDR3 region: CASSVGSGLEQFF. CDR3 sequence (DNA): TGTGCCAGCAGCGTAGGGTCAGGGCTAGAGCAGTTCTTC.